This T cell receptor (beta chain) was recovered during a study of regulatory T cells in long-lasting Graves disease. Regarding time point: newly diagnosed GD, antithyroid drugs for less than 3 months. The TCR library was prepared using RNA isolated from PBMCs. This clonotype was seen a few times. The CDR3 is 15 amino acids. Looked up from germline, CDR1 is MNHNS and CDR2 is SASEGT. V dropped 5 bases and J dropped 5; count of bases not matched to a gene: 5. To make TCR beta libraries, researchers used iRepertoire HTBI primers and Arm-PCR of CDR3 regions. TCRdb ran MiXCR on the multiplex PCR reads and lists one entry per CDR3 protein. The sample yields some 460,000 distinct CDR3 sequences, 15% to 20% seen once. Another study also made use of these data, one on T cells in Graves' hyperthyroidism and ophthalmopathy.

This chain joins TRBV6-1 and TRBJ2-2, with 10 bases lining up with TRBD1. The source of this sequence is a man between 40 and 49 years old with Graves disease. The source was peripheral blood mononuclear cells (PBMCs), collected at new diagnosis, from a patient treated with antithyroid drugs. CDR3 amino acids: CASSTGQGLTGELFF. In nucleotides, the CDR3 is TGTGCCAGCAGTACGGGACAGGGGTTGACCGGGGAGCTGTTTTTT.